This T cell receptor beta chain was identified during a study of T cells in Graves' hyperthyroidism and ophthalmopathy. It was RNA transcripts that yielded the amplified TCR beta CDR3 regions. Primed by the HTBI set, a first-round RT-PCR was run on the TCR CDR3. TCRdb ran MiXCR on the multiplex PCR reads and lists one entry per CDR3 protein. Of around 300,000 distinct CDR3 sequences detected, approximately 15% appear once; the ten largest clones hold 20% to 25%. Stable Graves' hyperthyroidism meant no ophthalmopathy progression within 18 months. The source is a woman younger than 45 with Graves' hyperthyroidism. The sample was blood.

CDR3 in amino acids: CSVEDPGQGNEQFF. CDR3 DNA sequence: TGCAGCGTTGAAGACCCGGGCCAGGGAAATGAGCAGTTCTTC. This chain links TRBV29-1 with TRBJ2-1, with D tentatively TRBD1 (5 bases). The CDR3 consists of 14 residues. Germline-derived CDR1 and CDR2 are SQVTM and ANQGSEA. The V end lost 0 bases, the J end lost 7 bases, and 13 bases lay between the germline ends.